A single sample gave rise to the 6 T cell receptor beta chains below, sequenced in a study of T cells in Graves' hyperthyroidism and ophthalmopathy. Researchers amplified the TCR beta CDR3 regions from RNA transcripts. HTBI primers were used for first-round RT-PCR of the TCR CDR3. TCRdb independently ran MiXCR on the multiplex PCR reads; one entry per CDR3 protein. The repertoire has 530,000 or so distinct CDR3 sequences, approximately 17% of them found once; the top ten carry approximately 18%. The material sequenced was blood. These receptors all come from a woman aged 18-29 years with Graves' ophthalmopathy.

This clonotype was detected ten times or more. V gene TRBV7-2 combines with J gene TRBJ1-1; 8 bases match TRBD1. The V gene's germline CDR1 is SGHTA and CDR2 FQGNSA. This CDR3 contains 13 residues. The junction had 3 bases not matched to a gene; V was cut back by 5 bases and J by 4 bases. For the CDR3, the DNA is TGTGCCAGCAGCAGCAGGGGGCCCACTGAAGCTTTCTTT. Its translation is CASSSRGPTEAFF.

Many counts were recorded for this clonotype. This chain joins TRBV7-9 and TRBJ2-5, with TRBD1 matching 7 bases. Per the germline V gene, CDR1 is SEHNR and CDR2 is FQNEAQ (reference sequence). This CDR3 comprises 12 residues. With 5 bases clipped from V and 4 bases from J, the junction kept 1 base outside the gene matches. The CDR3 bases are TGTGCCAGCAGCAGACAGGGAGAGACCCAGTACTTC. Its protein is CASSRQGETQYF.

This clonotype showed up just a few times. V and J are TRBV29-1 and TRBJ1-1; D remains unclear. Germline-derived CDR1 and CDR2 are SQVTM and ANQGSEA. This CDR3 has 8 amino acids. Trimming cost V 7 bases and J 11 bases, with 8 bases left between them. DNA for the CDR3: TGCAGCGGCGACGTGGCTTTCTTT. This gives the protein CSGDVAFF.

This clonotype was counted a few times. The chain uses TRBV29-1 and TRBJ2-1, with D unclear. CDR1 and CDR2 from the germline V gene are SQVTM and ANQGSEA. This CDR3 is 14 amino acids long. Trimming shortened V by 0 bases and J by 0 bases, and 6 bases separated the two germline ends. The chain's CDR3 is CSVEDRSSYNEQFF. Written as DNA, the CDR3 is TGCAGCGTTGAAGACAGGAGCTCCTACAATGAGCAGTTCTTC.

The table lists this clonotype with many counts. This chain joins TRBV11-2 and TRBJ1-4; TRBD1 might be the D (6 bases). V lost 4 bases and J 7 bases, leaving 16 bases between the germline ends. CDR3 length: 15 amino acids. Germline-derived CDR1 and CDR2 are SGHAT and FQNNGV. CDR3 in DNA: TGTGCCAGCAGCTCATGGACAGAAGGAGGTGAAAAACTGTTTTTT. Translated: CASSSWTEGGEKLFF.

This sequence joins TRBV6-1 and TRBJ2-7; D unresolved. The V gene lost 4 bases and the J gene lost 2 bases, with 12 bases spanning the gap. Germline CDR1 is MNHNS and CDR2 is SASEGT. The CDR3 extends over 14 amino acids. CDR3 DNA sequence: TGTGCCAGCAGTGTAGGGAAGCTACCCTACGAGCAGTACTTC. Translating gives CASSVGKLPYEQYF.